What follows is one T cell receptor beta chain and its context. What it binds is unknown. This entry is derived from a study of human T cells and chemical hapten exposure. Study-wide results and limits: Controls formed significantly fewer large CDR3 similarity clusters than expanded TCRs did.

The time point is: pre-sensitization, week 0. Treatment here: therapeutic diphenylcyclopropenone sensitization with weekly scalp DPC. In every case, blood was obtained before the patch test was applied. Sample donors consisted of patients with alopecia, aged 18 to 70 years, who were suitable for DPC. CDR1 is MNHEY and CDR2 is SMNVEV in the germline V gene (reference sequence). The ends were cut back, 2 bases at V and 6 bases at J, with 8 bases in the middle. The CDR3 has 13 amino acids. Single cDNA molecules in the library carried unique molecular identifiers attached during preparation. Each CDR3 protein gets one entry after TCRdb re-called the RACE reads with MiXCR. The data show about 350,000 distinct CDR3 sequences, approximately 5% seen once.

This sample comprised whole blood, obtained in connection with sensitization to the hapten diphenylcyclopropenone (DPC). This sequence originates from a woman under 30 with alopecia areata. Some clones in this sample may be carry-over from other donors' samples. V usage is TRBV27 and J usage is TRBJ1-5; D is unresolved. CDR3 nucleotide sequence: TGTGCCAGCAGTTTAGGAGTGATTCAGCCCCAGCATTTT. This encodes CASSLGVIQPQHF.